The T cell receptor beta chain described here comes from a study of blood T cell repertoires in COVID-19. Looking at the study overall: The origin of the acute and convalescent COVID-19 samples was the United States, Italy and Spain. The cDNA or gDNA used as material had been derived from T cells, B-cell-depleted T cells, or PBMCs.

In the original workflow: From reference gene primer amplification, estimates of nucleated cell counts were derived. The protocol was immunoSEQ multiplex PCR, while the TCRdb copy is restricted to in-frame clones and leaves out a portion. V, J and clone size derive from that table, while D and trimming were established from the DNA sequence. The sample consists of around 90,000 clones, 75% to 90% of them appearing once. Trimming took 6 bases from V and 5 from J, leaving 14 bases between them. The CDR3 is 14 amino acids. Germline CDR1 is LNHDA and CDR2 is SQIVND (reference sequence). This clone has at least ten counts.

The TCR was taken from a human donor in a cohort sampled during active COVID-19. The V call is TRBV19, the J call TRBJ1-5; the D is unclear. Sequencing was performed on peripheral blood. Written as DNA, the CDR3 is TGTGCCAGTAGCCCCCCGCAGTATCATCAGCCCCAGCATTTT. Its translation is CASSPPQYHQPQHF.